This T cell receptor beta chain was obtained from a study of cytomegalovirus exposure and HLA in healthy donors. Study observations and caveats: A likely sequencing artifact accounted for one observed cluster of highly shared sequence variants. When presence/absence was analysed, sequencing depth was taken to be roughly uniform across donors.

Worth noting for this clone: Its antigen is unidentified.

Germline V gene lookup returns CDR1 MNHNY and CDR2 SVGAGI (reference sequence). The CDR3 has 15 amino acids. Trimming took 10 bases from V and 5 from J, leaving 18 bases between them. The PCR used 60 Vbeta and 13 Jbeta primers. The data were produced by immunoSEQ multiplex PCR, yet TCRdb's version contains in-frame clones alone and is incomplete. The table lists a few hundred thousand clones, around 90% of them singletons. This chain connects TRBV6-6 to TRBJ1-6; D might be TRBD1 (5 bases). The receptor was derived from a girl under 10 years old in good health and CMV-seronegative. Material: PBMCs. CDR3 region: CATLPGNTNNSPLHF. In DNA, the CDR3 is TGTGCCACTCTTCCAGGGAACACTAATAATTCACCCCTCCACTTT.